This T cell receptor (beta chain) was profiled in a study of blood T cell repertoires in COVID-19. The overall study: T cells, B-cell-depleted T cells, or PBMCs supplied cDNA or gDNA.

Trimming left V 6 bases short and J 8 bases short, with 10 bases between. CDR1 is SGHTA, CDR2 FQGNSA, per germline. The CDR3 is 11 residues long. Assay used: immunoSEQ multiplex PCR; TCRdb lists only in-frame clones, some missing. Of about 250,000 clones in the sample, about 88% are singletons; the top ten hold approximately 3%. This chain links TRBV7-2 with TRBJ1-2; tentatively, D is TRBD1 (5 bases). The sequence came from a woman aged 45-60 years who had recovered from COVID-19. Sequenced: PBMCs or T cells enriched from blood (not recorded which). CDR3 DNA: TGTGCCAGCAGTACAGACAGCGGCTACACCTTC. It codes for CASSTDSGYTF.